This T cell receptor beta chain stems from a study of cytomegalovirus exposure and HLA in healthy donors. Vbeta (60) and Jbeta (13) primers were used in the PCR. The protocol was immunoSEQ multiplex PCR, while the TCRdb copy is restricted to in-frame clones and leaves out a portion. Of about 150,000 clones in the sample, over 70% were seen once. Germline CDR1 LNHNV, CDR2 YYDKDF (reference sequence). The ends were cut back, 4 bases at V and 4 bases at J, with 17 bases in the middle. The CDR3 has 15 amino acids. Study conclusions and caveats: Association with HLA alleles at 0.05 false discovery rate was found for 15,000 to 20,000 TCR beta sequences in a later analysis. Across HLA loci, a later analysis found differing TCR association rates, with DRB1 most and HLA-C fewest.

On this clone: Antigen: not known.

This chain connects TRBV15 to TRBJ2-7; D is ambiguous. Sequencing was done on a sample of PBMCs. This receptor was taken from a woman in her thirties or forties in good health and CMV-seronegative. The CDR3 protein is CATSKAARQSYEQYF. The CDR3 region has the DNA TGTGCCACCAGCAAAGCCGCCAGGCAATCTTACGAGCAGTACTTC.